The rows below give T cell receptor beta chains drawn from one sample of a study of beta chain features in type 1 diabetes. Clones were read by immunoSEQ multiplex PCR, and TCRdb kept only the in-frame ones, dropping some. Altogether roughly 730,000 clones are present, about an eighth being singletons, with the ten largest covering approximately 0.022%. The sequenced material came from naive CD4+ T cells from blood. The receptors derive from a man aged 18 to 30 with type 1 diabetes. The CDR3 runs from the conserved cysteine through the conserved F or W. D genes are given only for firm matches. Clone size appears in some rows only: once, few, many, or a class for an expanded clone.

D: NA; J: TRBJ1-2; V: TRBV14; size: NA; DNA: TGTGCCAGCAGCCAAGGGATCAGTTACTATGGCTACACCTTC; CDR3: CASSQGISYYGYTF
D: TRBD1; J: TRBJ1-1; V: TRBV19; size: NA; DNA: TGTGCCAGTAGTGCCCAAGGGACAGGGGTGACTGAAGCTTTCTTT; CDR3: CASSAQGTGVTEAFF
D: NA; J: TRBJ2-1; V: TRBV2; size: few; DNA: TGTGCCAGCAGTGGAGGGAACGGCCTGACTGGGAGTGAGCAGTTCTTC; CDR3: CASSGGNGLTGSEQFF
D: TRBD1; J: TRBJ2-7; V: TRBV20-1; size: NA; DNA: TGCAGTGCAAAAAGGGGGCCCGAGCAGTACTTC; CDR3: CSAKRGPEQYF
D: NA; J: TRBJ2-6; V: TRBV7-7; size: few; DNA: TGTGCCAGCAGCCCCACCCTACCCAGAAGCTCTGGGGCCAACGTCCTGACTTTC; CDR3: CASSPTLPRSSGANVLTF
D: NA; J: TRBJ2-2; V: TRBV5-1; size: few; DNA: TGCGCCAGCAGCTCCGGACTGAACACCGGGGAGCTGTTTTTT; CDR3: CASSSGLNTGELFF
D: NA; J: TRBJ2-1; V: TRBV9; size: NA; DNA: TGTGCCAGCAGCGAGGGCCATCCCCAGTACAATGAGCAGTTCTTC; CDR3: CASSEGHPQYNEQFF
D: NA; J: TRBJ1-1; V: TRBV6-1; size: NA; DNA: TGTGCCAGCAGCGAAGTCACGGGGTGGGGGAAGGACACTGAAGCTTTCTTT; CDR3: CASSEVTGWGKDTEAFF
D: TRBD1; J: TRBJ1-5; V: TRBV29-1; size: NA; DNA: TGCAGCGTTGCACAGGGGGCACATCAGCCCCAGCATTTT; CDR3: CSVAQGAHQPQHF
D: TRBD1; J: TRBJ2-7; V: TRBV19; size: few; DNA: TGTGCCAGTAGTAAAGAAACCGGGACAGGGGTCCACGAGCAGTACTTC; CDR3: CASSKETGTGVHEQYF
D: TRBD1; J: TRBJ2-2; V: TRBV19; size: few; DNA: TGTGCCAGTAAGACACCGGGACAGGGCGGCACCGGGGAGCTGTTTTTT; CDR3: CASKTPGQGGTGELFF
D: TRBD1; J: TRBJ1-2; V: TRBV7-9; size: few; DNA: TGTGCCGGCCACAAGCAGGGACAGGCCCCGGGGAGCTACACCTTC; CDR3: CAGHKQGQAPGSYTF
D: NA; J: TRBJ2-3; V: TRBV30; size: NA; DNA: TGTGCCTGGAGTGTTTTGGCTAACCCTAGCACAGATACGCAGTATTTT; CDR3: CAWSVLANPSTDTQYF
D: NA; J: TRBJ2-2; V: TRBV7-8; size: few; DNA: TGTGCCAGCAGCCCTCGACAGCGCACCGGGGAGCTGTTTTTT; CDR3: CASSPRQRTGELFF
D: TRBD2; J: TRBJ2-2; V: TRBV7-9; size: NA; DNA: TGTGCCAGCAGCTACCGCGGGGGGAACACCGGGGAGCTGTTTTTT; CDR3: CASSYRGGNTGELFF
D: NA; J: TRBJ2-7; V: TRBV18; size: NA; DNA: TGTGCCAGCTCACTAGGAACAGGGAGCAACGAGCAGTACTTC; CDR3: CASSLGTGSNEQYF
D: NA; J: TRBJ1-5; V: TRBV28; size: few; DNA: TGTGCCAGCACTTTGGGTGGGAATCAGCCCCAGCATTTT; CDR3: CASTLGGNQPQHF
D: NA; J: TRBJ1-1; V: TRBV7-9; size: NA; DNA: TGTGCCAGCAGCTTTGACAGGCGCACTGAAGCTTTCTTT; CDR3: CASSFDRRTEAFF
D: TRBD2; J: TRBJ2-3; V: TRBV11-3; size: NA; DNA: TGTGCCAGCAGCTACGGACTAGTGAGCGTCCCAGATACGCAGTATTTT; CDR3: CASSYGLVSVPDTQYF
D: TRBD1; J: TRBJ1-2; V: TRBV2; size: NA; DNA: TGTGCCAGCACTCCCCTCCCGGACAGGGTGGGAGGCTACACCTTC; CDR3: CASTPLPDRVGGYTF
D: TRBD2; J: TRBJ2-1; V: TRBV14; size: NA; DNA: TGTGCCAGCAGCCAAGTTAGCGGTTGGCTAGCGGGGGGGCCGAGGAATGAGCAGTTCTTC; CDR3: CASSQVSGWLAGGPRNEQFF
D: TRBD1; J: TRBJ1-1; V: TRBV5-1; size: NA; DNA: TGCGCCAGCAGCAGCCGACAGGGAGGGGACACTGAAGCTTTCTTT; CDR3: CASSSRQGGDTEAFF
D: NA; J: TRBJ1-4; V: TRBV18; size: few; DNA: TGTGCCAGCTCACCACAGGGGCATAATGAAAAACTGTTTTTT; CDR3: CASSPQGHNEKLFF
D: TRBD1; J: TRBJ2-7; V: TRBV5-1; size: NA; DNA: TGCGCCAGCAGCTTGAGGCCAGGGGGCGAATACGAGCAGTACTTC; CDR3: CASSLRPGGEYEQYF
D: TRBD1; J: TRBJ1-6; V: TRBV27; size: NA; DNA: TGTGCCAGCAGTACGGGACAGGGGTGGAATTCACCCCTCCACTTT; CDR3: CASSTGQGWNSPLHF
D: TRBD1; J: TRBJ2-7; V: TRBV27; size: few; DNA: TGTGCCAGCAGTGAGTACAGGGGCGAGCAGTACTTC; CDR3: CASSEYRGEQYF
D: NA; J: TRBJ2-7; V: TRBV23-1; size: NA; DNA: TGCGCCAGCAGTCAATCTGTCCTCCCCTGGTCGCCCTGGGCGCAGTACTTC; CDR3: CASSQSVLPWSPWAQYF
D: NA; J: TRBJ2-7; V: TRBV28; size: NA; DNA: TGTGCCAGCAGTACTACAGGGAGCTCCTACGAGCAGTACTTC; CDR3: CASSTTGSSYEQYF
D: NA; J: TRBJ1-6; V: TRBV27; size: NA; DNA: TGTGCCAGCAGTTTAGAGGGGCCCTATAATTCACCCCTCCACTTT; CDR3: CASSLEGPYNSPLHF
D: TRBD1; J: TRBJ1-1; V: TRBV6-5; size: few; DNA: TGTGCCAGCAGCCTACAGGGGGCGACCACTGAAGCTTTCTTT; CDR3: CASSLQGATTEAFF
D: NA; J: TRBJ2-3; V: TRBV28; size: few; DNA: TGTGCCAGCAGTTTAGCAGGGCCAGATACGCAGTATTTT; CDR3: CASSLAGPDTQYF
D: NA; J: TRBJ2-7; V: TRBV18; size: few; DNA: TGTGCCAGCTCACCTGCCAGAGGAACAGGGAGCGAGCAGTACTTC; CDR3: CASSPARGTGSEQYF
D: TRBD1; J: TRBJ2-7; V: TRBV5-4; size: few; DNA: TGTGCCAGCAGCCGGATCACCGGGACAGGGGGCTCCTACGAGCAGTACTTC; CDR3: CASSRITGTGGSYEQYF
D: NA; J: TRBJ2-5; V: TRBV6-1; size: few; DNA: TGTGCCAGCAGTGAAAGAAGGGGGGAGACCCAGTACTTC; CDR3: CASSERRGETQYF
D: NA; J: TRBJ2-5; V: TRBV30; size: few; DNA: TGTGCCTGGAGGCCGACAGGTCGAGAGACCCAGTACTTC; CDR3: CAWRPTGRETQYF
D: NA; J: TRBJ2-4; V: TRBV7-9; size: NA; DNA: TGTGCCAGCAGCTTAGGGGGGTACGAACCTTCAACCAAAAACATTCAGTACTTC; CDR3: CASSLGGYEPSTKNIQYF
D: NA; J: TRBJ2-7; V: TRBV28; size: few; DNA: TGTGCCAGCAGTCCGTTTCCCTACGAGCAGTACTTC; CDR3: CASSPFPYEQYF
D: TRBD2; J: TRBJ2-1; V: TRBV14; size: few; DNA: TGTGCCAGCAGCCAAGGAGCGGGGCGATCCTACAATGAGCAGTTCTTC; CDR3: CASSQGAGRSYNEQFF
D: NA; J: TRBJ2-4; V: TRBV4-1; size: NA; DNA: TGCGCCAGCAGCCAAGGGGTGACTAGAGATGTCGCCAAAAACATTCAGTACTTC; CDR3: CASSQGVTRDVAKNIQYF
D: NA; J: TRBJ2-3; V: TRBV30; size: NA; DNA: TGTGCCTGGAGTGTAGGGGTTTTGACGGGTATTTCCACAGATACGCAGTATTTT; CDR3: CAWSVGVLTGISTDTQYF
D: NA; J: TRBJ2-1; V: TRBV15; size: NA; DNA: TGTGCCACCAGCAGGGGTGGGGCCCCACTCCACAATGAGCAGTTCTTC; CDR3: CATSRGGAPLHNEQFF
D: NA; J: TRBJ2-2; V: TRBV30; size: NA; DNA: TGTGCCTGGAGTGGACTAGTGGTCACCGGGGAGCTGTTTTTT; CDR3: CAWSGLVVTGELFF
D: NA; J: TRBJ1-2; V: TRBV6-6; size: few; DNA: TGTGCCAGCATTTCGACAGAGAACTATGGCTACACCTTC; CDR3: CASISTENYGYTF
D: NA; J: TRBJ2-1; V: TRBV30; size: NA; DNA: TGTGCCTGGAGTGTGCGGAACAATGAGCAGTTCTTC; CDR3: CAWSVRNNEQFF
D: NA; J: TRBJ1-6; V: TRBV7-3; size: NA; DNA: TGTGCCAGCAGCTCTAACCGGGACGGGGCAAGTAATTCACCCCTCCACTTT; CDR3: CASSSNRDGASNSPLHF